The rows below give T cell receptor beta chains drawn from one sample of a study of shared clonotypes between healthy human individuals. TCRdb's table, derived via immunoSEQ multiplex PCR, lists solely in-frame clones and lacks some. The data show millions of clones, about 94% seen once. The sequenced material came from naive CD8+ T cells sorted from blood. These receptor sequences come from a man aged 18 to 29 in good health. Each CDR3 is given with its conserved first and last residue. Fields, in order: V gene, clone size, J gene, D gene, CDR3 protein, CDR3 DNA. A D gene is named only where the DNA matches it firmly. Expanded clones are given a class, and other clones once, few, many or no size at all.

v_gene: TRBV6-1; abundance: .; j_gene: TRBJ1-5; d_gene: .; CDR3aa: CASSERDFNQPQHF; CDR3nt: TGTGCCAGCAGTGAACGAGACTTCAATCAGCCCCAGCATTTT
v_gene: TRBV27; abundance: .; j_gene: TRBJ2-1; d_gene: TRBD1; CDR3aa: CASAHRGLYNEQFF; CDR3nt: TGTGCCAGCGCCCACAGGGGGCTCTACAATGAGCAGTTCTTC
v_gene: TRBV27; abundance: .; j_gene: TRBJ2-1; d_gene: .; CDR3aa: CASSWGPRFEQFF; CDR3nt: TGTGCCAGCAGTTGGGGTCCCCGATTTGAGCAGTTCTTC
v_gene: TRBV29-1; abundance: .; j_gene: TRBJ2-7; d_gene: .; CDR3aa: CSALDGTYEQYF; CDR3nt: TGCAGCGCCCTTGATGGGACTTACGAGCAGTACTTC
v_gene: TRBV12-5; abundance: .; j_gene: TRBJ2-1; d_gene: TRBD1; CDR3aa: CASGLSQGAEVQFF; CDR3nt: TGTGCTAGTGGTTTGTCACAGGGGGCGGAGGTGCAGTTCTTC
v_gene: TRBV19; abundance: .; j_gene: TRBJ2-7; d_gene: .; CDR3aa: CASSPRAGYEQYF; CDR3nt: TGTGCCAGTAGCCCTAGGGCCGGTTACGAGCAGTACTTC
v_gene: TRBV4-3; abundance: .; j_gene: TRBJ2-5; d_gene: TRBD2; CDR3aa: CASSQLTGLAGGPPYETQYF; CDR3nt: TGCGCCAGCAGCCAACTCACCGGACTAGCGGGAGGACCTCCGTATGAGACCCAGTACTTC
v_gene: TRBV4-1; abundance: .; j_gene: TRBJ1-2; d_gene: .; CDR3aa: CASSQAGAPYGYTF; CDR3nt: TGCGCCAGCAGCCAAGCTGGGGCACCCTATGGCTACACCTTC
v_gene: TRBV4-1; abundance: .; j_gene: TRBJ2-1; d_gene: TRBD2; CDR3aa: CASSLSASGGEQFF; CDR3nt: TGCGCCAGCAGCCTATCTGCTAGCGGCGGTGAGCAGTTCTTC
v_gene: TRBV4-1; abundance: .; j_gene: TRBJ2-7; d_gene: TRBD2; CDR3aa: CASSQDGRVGEQYF; CDR3nt: TGCGCCAGCAGCCAAGATGGGAGGGTAGGCGAGCAGTACTTC
v_gene: TRBV7-9; abundance: .; j_gene: TRBJ1-3; d_gene: .; CDR3aa: CASSTAGYSGNTIYF; CDR3nt: TGTGCCAGCAGCACCGCCGGTTACTCTGGAAACACCATATATTTT
v_gene: TRBV19; abundance: .; j_gene: TRBJ2-5; d_gene: TRBD2; CDR3aa: CASSIRSGSWETQYF; CDR3nt: TGTGCCAGTAGTATCCGAAGCGGGAGTTGGGAGACCCAGTACTTC
v_gene: TRBV7-9; abundance: .; j_gene: TRBJ1-2; d_gene: TRBD1; CDR3aa: CASSFSGGYGYTF; CDR3nt: TGTGCCAGCAGCTTTTCAGGGGGCTATGGCTACACCTTC
v_gene: TRBV10-3; abundance: .; j_gene: TRBJ2-7; d_gene: .; CDR3aa: CAISVGDEQYF; CDR3nt: TGTGCCATCAGTGTCGGTGACGAGCAGTACTTC
v_gene: TRBV5-1; abundance: .; j_gene: TRBJ2-7; d_gene: .; CDR3aa: CASSWTAGAYEQYF; CDR3nt: TGCGCCAGCAGCTGGACAGCAGGGGCCTACGAGCAGTACTTC
v_gene: TRBV9; abundance: .; j_gene: TRBJ2-1; d_gene: .; CDR3aa: CASSVEPGWKGNEQFF; CDR3nt: TGTGCCAGCAGCGTAGAGCCGGGGTGGAAGGGCAATGAGCAGTTCTTC
v_gene: TRBV5-8; abundance: .; j_gene: TRBJ1-5; d_gene: .; CDR3aa: CASSLVVFGEYSNQPQHF; CDR3nt: TGTGCCAGCAGCTTGGTTGTTTTCGGGGAATATAGCAATCAGCCCCAGCATTTT
v_gene: TRBV5-1; abundance: .; j_gene: TRBJ2-7; d_gene: .; CDR3aa: CASSLGTNSYEQYF; CDR3nt: TGCGCCAGCAGCTTGGGGACTAACTCCTACGAGCAGTACTTC
v_gene: TRBV9; abundance: .; j_gene: TRBJ1-2; d_gene: TRBD1; CDR3aa: CASSQQGDYGYTF; CDR3nt: TGTGCCAGCAGCCAACAGGGGGACTATGGCTACACCTTC
v_gene: TRBV2; abundance: .; j_gene: TRBJ2-3; d_gene: TRBD2; CDR3aa: CATPGGSDTQYF; CDR3nt: TGTGCCACCCCGGGGGGTTCAGATACGCAGTATTTT
v_gene: TRBV6-5; abundance: .; j_gene: TRBJ1-2; d_gene: .; CDR3aa: CASSSRLDGYTF; CDR3nt: TGTGCCAGCAGTTCCCGCTTGGATGGCTACACCTTC
v_gene: TRBV4-1; abundance: .; j_gene: TRBJ1-5; d_gene: .; CDR3aa: CASSQSPGQPQHF; CDR3nt: TGCGCCAGCAGCCAATCCCCAGGGCAGCCCCAGCATTTT
v_gene: TRBV19; abundance: .; j_gene: TRBJ1-5; d_gene: TRBD1; CDR3aa: CASSFGTDHIYSNQPQHF; CDR3nt: TGTGCCAGTAGTTTTGGGACAGATCACATTTATAGCAATCAGCCCCAGCATTTT
v_gene: TRBV25-1; abundance: .; j_gene: TRBJ2-1; d_gene: .; CDR3aa: CASRSTSYNEQFF; CDR3nt: TGTGCCAGTAGGTCAACATCTTACAATGAGCAGTTCTTC
v_gene: TRBV6-1; abundance: few; j_gene: TRBJ1-1; d_gene: TRBD1; CDR3aa: CASIAGQLNTEAFF; CDR3nt: TGTGCCAGCATCGCGGGACAGTTGAACACTGAAGCTTTCTTT
v_gene: TRBV7-9; abundance: .; j_gene: TRBJ2-7; d_gene: TRBD2; CDR3aa: CASSFPLAGDTYEQYF; CDR3nt: TGTGCCAGCAGCTTTCCCCTAGCGGGAGACACCTACGAGCAGTACTTC
v_gene: TRBV5-4; abundance: .; j_gene: TRBJ1-1; d_gene: .; CDR3aa: CASSFRTMNTEAFF; CDR3nt: TGTGCCAGCAGCTTCCGTACCATGAACACTGAAGCTTTCTTT